The 27 T cell receptor beta chains listed next were all sequenced from one sample in a study of immune evolution from preneoplasia to lung adenocarcinoma. Profiling relied on immunoSEQ multiplex PCR, and the TCRdb table lists in-frame clones only, not all of them. The sample has 3,500 to 5,500 clones, 65% to 80% seen once. Sequences were obtained from FFPE adjacent normal lung tissue. The source of these receptors is a donor older than 65 with lung adenocarcinoma.

The chain combines TRBV7-9 with TRBJ2-5; TRBD2 agrees at 13 bases. Trimming at V came to 4 bases and at J to 11 bases, leaving 10 bases not matched to a gene. The V gene's germline CDR1 is SEHNR and CDR2 FQNEAQ (reference sequence). CDR3 length equals 15 residues. The CDR3 DNA reads as TGTGCCAGCAGCTCAGGACTAGCGGGAGTATGGGAGCAGTACTTC. As protein: CASSSGLAGVWEQYF.

The V call is TRBV18, the J call TRBJ2-2; 7 bases agree with TRBD1. Losses at the gene ends were 2 bases for V and 6 bases for J; bases not matched to a gene: 3. Germline lookup yields CDR1 KGHSH and CDR2 LQKENI. The CDR3 totals 14 residues. The CDR3 nucleotides are TGTGCCAGCTCACCAACGACAGGGTCCGGGGAGCTGTTTTTT. It yields the protein CASSPTTGSGELFF.

The chain links TRBV13 to TRBJ2-7; D unclear. The CDR3 is 16 residues long. The V end was cut by 5 bases, the J end by 2 bases, with 19 bases between. CDR1 and CDR2 (germline): PRHDT, FYEKMQ (reference sequence). DNA of the CDR3: TGTGCCAGCAGCCCAACCTCCGCTCGCCCCCCCTACGAGCAGTACTTC. Translated: CASSPTSARPPYEQYF. The full variable domain, with the rest looked up from reference TRBV13 and TRBJ2-7, is AAGVIQSPRHLIKEKRETATLKCYPIPRHDTVYWYQQGPGQDPQFLISFYEKMQSDKGSIPDRFSAQQFSDYHSELNMSSLELGDSALYFCASSPTSARPPYEQYFGPGTRLTVT.

The rearrangement links TRBV4-1 to TRBJ2-4, with D maybe TRBD2 (5 bases). The ends were cut back, 4 bases at V and 10 bases at J, with 14 bases in the middle. The CDR3 has 13 residues. Looked up from germline, CDR1 is MGHRA and CDR2 is YSYEKL. The CDR3 here is CASSPHGQRIQYF. DNA for the CDR3: TGCGCCAGCAGCCCGCACGGGCAGCGGATTCAGTACTTC.

This clone has more than one count but fewer than ten. The V call is TRBV7-8, the J call TRBJ2-7, with D possibly being TRBD1 (6 bases). There are 16 residues in the CDR3. V lost 1 base and J lost 4, with 17 bases in between. CDR1 and CDR2 from the germline V gene are SGHVS and FQNEAQ. CDR3 region: CASSLETTGLYYEQYF. For the CDR3, the DNA is TGTGCCAGCAGCTTAGAGACGACAGGATTATATTACGAGCAGTACTTC.

V is TRBV19 and J is TRBJ2-6, with 9 bases that match TRBD1. Looked up from germline, CDR1 is LNHDA and CDR2 is SQIVND (reference sequence). Unmatched junction bases numbered 10, after V lost 7 bases and J lost 0 bases. The CDR3 runs to 18 residues. The CDR3 is CASTSQDRGHSGANVLTF. The CDR3 DNA follows: TGTGCCAGTACCTCCCAGGACAGGGGACACTCTGGGGCCAACGTCCTGACTTTC.

Note on this clone: Within the sample, other DNA sequences also encode this same CDR3. The chain is built from TRBV6-6 and TRBJ1-1; 7 positions agree with TRBD1. The CDR3 spans 14 residues. CDR1 is MNHNY and CDR2 is SVGAGI in the germline V gene (reference sequence). With 0 bases clipped from V and 4 bases from J, the junction kept 2 bases outside the gene matches. CDR3 bases: TGTGCCAGCAGTTACTCTTCAGGGGGCACTGAAGCTTTCTTT. Residues: CASSYSSGGTEAFF.

The V gene is TRBV28, the J gene TRBJ2-7; D is possibly TRBD1 or TRBD2 (5 bases each). V lost 4 bases and J 5 bases, leaving 12 bases between the germline ends. The CDR3 runs to 13 residues. The V gene's germline CDR1 is MDHEN and CDR2 SYDVKM. CDR3 sequence: CASSSSGRNEQYF. DNA of the CDR3: TGTGCCAGCAGTTCCTCGGGACGCAACGAGCAGTACTTC.

CDR3 in DNA: TGTGCCAGCAGTTTATGGGGACAGGGAGGAGGGAACACCATATATTTT. Protein product: CASSLWGQGGGNTIYF. The chain employs TRBV28 and TRBJ1-3, with 9 bases lining up with TRBD1. The CDR3 has 16 amino acids. Germline V gives CDR1 MDHEN, CDR2 SYDVKM. The J segment lost 7 bases and the V segment lost 0 bases, leaving 7 bases of the junction unmatched. Supplemented by reference TRBV28 and TRBJ1-3, the full variable domain reads DVKVTQSSRYLVKRTGEKVFLECVQDMDHENMFWYRQDPGLGLRLIYFSYDVKMKEKGDIPEGYSVSREKKERFSLILESASTNQTSMYLCASSLWGQGGGNTIYFGEGSWLTVV.

V gene TRBV9 combines with J gene TRBJ2-7; the D call may be TRBD1 or TRBD2 (6 bases each). The CDR3 spans 14 residues. CDR1 and CDR2 from the germline V gene are SGDLS and YYNGEE. V was pared by 1 base and J by 5 bases, with 13 bases between. Here the CDR3 DNA reads TGTGCCAGCAGCGTATTACAGGGAGGAGACGAGCAGTACTTC. Amino acids: CASSVLQGGDEQYF.

The chain uses TRBV6-1 and TRBJ2-4; a possible D gene is TRBD1 (5 bases). Germline CDR1 is MNHNS and CDR2 is SASEGT. Trimming left V 2 bases short and J 0 bases short, with 14 bases between. CDR3 length equals 17 residues. The CDR3 DNA reads as TGTGCCAGCAGTGAAAGGGGCAGTCTCTTAGCCAAAAACATTCAGTACTTC. Its protein product is CASSERGSLLAKNIQYF.

This chain connects TRBV5-1 to TRBJ2-3; 9 bases agree with TRBD2. The CDR3 extends over 15 amino acids. V dropped 1 base and J dropped 2; count of bases not matched to a gene: 2. CDR1 SGHRS and CDR2 YFSETQ come from the germline V gene. CDR3 region: CASSLLAGDTDTQYF. The CDR3 DNA follows: TGCGCCAGCAGCTTGTTAGCGGGAGACACAGATACGCAGTATTTT.

The chain uses TRBV10-1 and TRBJ2-1; TRBD2 aligns across 7 bases. CDR1 and CDR2 from the germline V gene are WNHNN and SYGVQD (reference sequence). There are 14 residues in the CDR3. The junction had 2 bases not matched to a gene; V was cut back by 2 bases and J by 4 bases. Here the CDR3 reads CASSETSDYNEQFF. CDR3 bases: TGCGCCAGCAGTGAGACTAGCGATTACAATGAGCAGTTCTTC.

V and J are TRBV7-9 and TRBJ2-1; TRBD1 or TRBD2 may be the D gene (6 bases each). This CDR3 is built from 15 residues. Trimming cost V 1 base and J 3 bases, with 10 bases left between them. Germline loops: CDR1 SEHNR, CDR2 FQNEAQ (reference sequence). Written as DNA, the CDR3 is TGTGCCAGCAGCTTAGTCGGAGGGGGCTACAATGAGCAGTTCTTC. This translates into CASSLVGGGYNEQFF.

This chain uses TRBV11-2 with TRBJ1-2; TRBD1 matches at 8 bases. Germline V gives CDR1 SGHAT, CDR2 FQNNGV. With 7 bases clipped from V and 13 bases from J, the junction kept 11 bases outside the gene matches. The CDR3 loop spans 12 amino acids. CDR3 sequence reads: CASKRQGSSSTF. The CDR3 DNA reads TGTGCCAGCAAAAGACAGGGGTCCTCTAGCACCTTC.

The chain is built from TRBV18 and TRBJ2-2; 10 bases map to TRBD2. The CDR3 is 17 amino acids. V shed 3 bases, J shed 0 bases, and the junction held 4 bases outside the gene matches. CDR1 KGHSH and CDR2 LQKENI come from the germline V gene. The CDR3 loop reads CASSPWTSGPNTGELFF. The CDR3 DNA follows: TGTGCCAGCTCACCCTGGACTAGCGGCCCGAACACCGGGGAGCTGTTTTTT.

The chain employs TRBV30 and TRBJ2-7; D is perhaps TRBD2 (5 bases). This CDR3 is built from 14 residues. V lost 0 bases and J 2 bases, leaving 11 bases between the germline ends. Per the germline V gene, CDR1 is GTSNPN and CDR2 is SVGIG (reference sequence). In nucleotides, the CDR3 is TGTGCCTGGAGTGTACAGCGGAGGACCTACGAGCAGTACTTC. Encoded protein: CAWSVQRRTYEQYF. The entire variable domain, with the rest obtained from reference TRBV30 and TRBJ2-7, is as follows: SQTIHQWPATLVQPVGSPLSLECTVEGTSNPNLYWYRQAAGRGLQLLFYSVGIGQISSEVPQNLSASRPQDRQFILSSKKLLLSDSGFYLCAWSVQRRTYEQYFGPGTRLTVT.

The chain has TRBV6-5 and TRBJ2-7; 9 bases align to TRBD1. Germline V gene data show CDR1 as MNHEY and CDR2 as SVGAGI. The CDR3 has 15 residues. Trimming removed 6 bases from V and 3 bases from J; junction bases left unmatched: 9. Here the CDR3 DNA reads TGTGCCAGCAGCCCGGACAGGGGACGATACTACGAGCAGTACTTC. It yields the protein CASSPDRGRYYEQYF.

The chain links TRBV5-6 to TRBJ2-3; D perhaps matches TRBD2 (6 bases). This CDR3 spans 15 amino acids. The germline CDR1 and CDR2 sequences are SGHDT and YYEEEE. Deletions cut 4 bases from V and 0 bases from J, with 12 bases between. CDR3 residues: CASSPRGWSTDTQYF. The CDR3 bases are TGTGCCAGCAGCCCACGGGGGTGGAGCACAGATACGCAGTATTTT.

This rearrangement joins TRBV6-5 to TRBJ2-2, with a possible D match to TRBD2 (5 bases). Germline CDR1 MNHEY, CDR2 SVGAGI. CDR3 length equals 12 residues. V was trimmed by 8 bases and J by 7 bases, leaving 11 bases between them. CDR3 sequence: CASGSRGGELFF. Written as DNA, the CDR3 is TGTGCCAGCGGGAGTCGGGGCGGGGAGCTGTTTTTT.

This sequence joins TRBV5-6 and TRBJ2-5; TRBD2 agrees at 14 bases. This CDR3 spans 16 amino acids. Per germline, CDR1 SGHDT and CDR2 YYEEEE. V lost 4 bases, J lost 5 bases, and 7 bases stayed unmatched. CDR3 bases: TGTGCCAGCAGCGCTCGACTAGCGGGAGGGAGGGAGACCCAGTACTTC. Amino acids: CASSARLAGGRETQYF.

The chain carries TRBV5-4 and TRBJ2-1; tentative D call: TRBD2 (5 bases). Trimming pared 3 bases from V and 6 bases from J, leaving 13 bases between. CDR1 is SGHNT and CDR2 is YYREEE in the germline V gene (reference sequence). CDR3 length: 14 amino acids. CDR3 residues: CASSSPQGGNEQFF. The CDR3 DNA follows: TGTGCCAGCAGCTCCCCACAAGGAGGCAATGAGCAGTTCTTC.

This chain uses TRBV29-1 with TRBJ2-2, with 7 nucleotides matching TRBD1. Trimming took 7 bases from V and 5 from J; bases not matched to a gene: 7. Germline V gene lookup returns CDR1 SQVTM and CDR2 ANQGSEA. The CDR3 loop spans 13 amino acids. In DNA, the CDR3 is TGCAGCGCCGAACACAGGGGAACCGGGGAGCTGTTTTTT. It is translated as CSAEHRGTGELFF.

The chain links TRBV5-1 to TRBJ2-2; 12 positions agree with TRBD2. The CDR3 length is 15 residues. With V trimmed by 5 bases and J by 4 bases, 3 bases remained unmatched. From germline, CDR1 is SGHRS and CDR2 YFSETQ. CDR3 bases: TGCGCCAGCAGACCGACTAGCGGGAGCACCGGGGAGCTGTTTTTT. Translating it yields CASRPTSGSTGELFF.

This clone appeared a few times. The rearrangement joins TRBV30 to TRBJ1-4, with D possibly matching TRBD1 (6 bases). CDR1 and CDR2 from the germline V gene are GTSNPN and SVGIG (reference sequence). The CDR3 extends over 14 amino acids. Trimming pared 3 bases from V and 5 bases from J, leaving 13 bases between. CDR3 region: CAWSGGAQNEKLFF. The CDR3 DNA reads TGTGCCTGGAGCGGGGGGGCCCAAAATGAAAAACTGTTTTTT.

This clone has more than one count but fewer than ten. The genes are TRBV6-1 and TRBJ1-5, with D possibly matching TRBD1 (5 bases). The CDR3 extends over 15 amino acids. The germline V gene encodes CDR1 MNHNS and CDR2 SASEGT. The germline V and J ends were trimmed by 6 bases and 6 bases, with 18 bases remaining between them. CDR3 sequence reads: CASSDLGGIGQPQHF. The CDR3 DNA reads TGTGCCAGCAGCGACCTGGGGGGGATAGGTCAGCCCCAGCATTTT.

V usage is TRBV19 and J usage is TRBJ1-2; tentative D call: TRBD1 (5 bases). Per germline, CDR1 LNHDA and CDR2 SQIVND (reference sequence). Trimming stripped 3 bases from V and 10 bases from J, with 12 bases between. The length of the CDR3 is 12 residues. Here the CDR3 reads CASSIVTGPYTF. The CDR3 coding sequence is TGTGCCAGTAGTATCGTCACAGGCCCCTACACCTTC. Full variable domain (missing parts from reference TRBV19 and TRBJ1-2): DGGITQSPKYLFRKEGQNVTLSCEQNLNHDAMYWYRQDPGQGLRLIYYSQIVNDFQKGDIAEGYSVSREKKESFPLTVTSAQKNPTAFYLCASSIVTGPYTFGSGTRLTVV.